This TCR beta chain was found in a study of CD8 T cells in Susac syndrome. Blood CD8+ and CD4+ T cells underwent high-throughput TCR beta sequencing. The control participants were healthy donors, and these controls were matched with respect to both age and sex. The CDR3 consists of 13 residues. V lost 5 bases to trimming and J lost 4 bases, with 11 bases between them. Germline V gene lookup returns CDR1 SGHVS and CDR2 FNYEAQ. The RNA, about 0.45 to 1 ug, was put through reverse transcription using random hexamers. TCRdb independently ran MiXCR on the immunoSEQ multiplex PCR reads; one entry per CDR3 protein. The sample records some 95,000 distinct CDR3 sequences, roughly 93% being singletons.

The receptor's source is a human donor in good health. The sequencing input was CD8+ T cells from PBMCs. The chain is built from TRBV7-6 and TRBJ1-2; the D gene is possibly TRBD1 (6 bases). CDR3 nucleotides: TGTGCCAGCAGCCCGACAGGCTTCTATGGCTACACCTTC. Amino acids: CASSPTGFYGYTF.